This TCR beta chain is from a study of T cell responses to AZD1222 COVID-19 vaccine. V lost 6 bases and J lost 2, with 6 bases in between. The CDR3 totals 12 residues. Germline V lookup: CDR1 KGHSH, CDR2 LQKENI. This table comes from immunoSEQ multiplex PCR, and its TCRdb copy is limited to in-frame clones, with some not included. The sample has around 150,000 clones; 80% to 95% are singletons. The receptor comes from an adult who received the AZD1222 COVID-19 vaccine. The chain uses TRBV18 and TRBJ2-3; D uncertain. Here the sequenced sample was peripheral blood, taken 28 days after the second AZD1222 dose. Here the CDR3 DNA reads TGTGCCAGCTCCGCCAACACAGATACGCAGTATTTT. This encodes CASSANTDTQYF. Using reference TRBV18 and TRBJ2-3 for the parts outside the CDR3, the full variable domain is NAGVMQNPRHLVRRRGQEARLRCSPMKGHSHVYWYRQLPEEGLKFMVYLQKENIIDESGMPKERFSAEFPKEGPSILRIQQVVRGDSAAYFCASSANTDTQYFGPGTRLTVL.